This TCR beta chain was sequenced during a study of T cells in Graves' hyperthyroidism and ophthalmopathy. About the research overall: Sampling of peripheral blood happened at initial diagnosis, prior to any treatment.

The V gene end was trimmed by 3 bases and the J gene end by 4 bases; junction bases not matched to a gene: 5. The germline V gene encodes CDR1 MNHGY and CDR2 SVAAGI. This CDR3 region has 14 residues. Diagnoses rested on clinical symptoms, serum thyroxine and TRAb, thyroid ultrasound and orbital computed tomography. Fresh peripheral blood, roughly 10 ml of it, supplied the PBMCs. RNA transcripts gave rise to amplified TCR beta CDR3 regions. The TCR CDR3 first-round RT-PCR relied on the HTBI primer set. TCRdb used MiXCR to reprocess the multiplex PCR reads, holding one entry per CDR3 protein. The repertoire consists of approximately 400,000 distinct CDR3 sequences, with 15% to 17% occurring once and the leading ten covering 11% to 15%. Study-level findings and limits: Most clonotypes expanded in thyroid above 0.001 were likewise present in blood.

Remarks on this clonotype: Its target is not known.

The chain combines TRBV6-9 with TRBJ1-1; 7 positions match TRBD1. This TCR came from a woman aged 18-29 years with Graves' hyperthyroidism. Sequences were obtained from blood. The CDR3 nucleotides read TGTGCCAGCAGTTACGAGAAGGGGGCCACTGAAGCTTTCTTT. This translates into CASSYEKGATEAFF.